These T cell receptor beta chains were read from a single sample in a study of cytomegalovirus exposure and HLA in healthy donors. Method: immunoSEQ multiplex PCR; TCRdb's copy keeps in-frame clones and lacks some. The sample lists around 150,000 clones; around four fifths were seen once. The sequencing input was PBMCs. All receptors derive from a man aged 25-45 years in good health. Each CDR3 is given with its conserved first and last residue. The D gene is left open where the match is weak. Expanded clones are given a class, and other clones once, few, many or no size at all.

v_gene: TRBV2; d_gene: -; abundance: -; j_gene: TRBJ1-2; CDR3nt: TGTGCCAGCAGCACCCGAGGTGAGGCTCGGTATGGCTACACCTTC; CDR3aa: CASSTRGEARYGYTF
v_gene: TRBV5-1; d_gene: -; abundance: -; j_gene: TRBJ1-1; CDR3nt: TGCGCCAGCAGCGCCCGGGGGGCTCGAAACACTGAAGCTTTCTTT; CDR3aa: CASSARGARNTEAFF
v_gene: TRBV5-1; d_gene: -; abundance: -; j_gene: TRBJ2-7; CDR3nt: TGCGCCAGCAGCGCCTTACACGAGGGCTCCTACGAGCAGTACTTC; CDR3aa: CASSALHEGSYEQYF
v_gene: TRBV28; d_gene: -; abundance: -; j_gene: TRBJ1-1; CDR3nt: TGTGCCAGCAGCCTCAGTAACACTGAAGCTTTCTTT; CDR3aa: CASSLSNTEAFF
v_gene: TRBV5-1; d_gene: TRBD1; abundance: -; j_gene: TRBJ2-1; CDR3nt: TGCGCCAGCAGCTCCGAGGGGGACAGGGGCAATGAGCAGTTCTTC; CDR3aa: CASSSEGDRGNEQFF
v_gene: TRBV11-1; d_gene: TRBD1; abundance: -; j_gene: TRBJ2-7; CDR3nt: TGTGCCAGCGGCGAACAGGGGGCAACCTACGAGCAGTACTTC; CDR3aa: CASGEQGATYEQYF
v_gene: TRBV7-3; d_gene: TRBD2; abundance: -; j_gene: TRBJ2-1; CDR3nt: TGTGCCAGCAGGACCGGGACTAGGCGGGGGAATGAGCAGTTCTTC; CDR3aa: CASRTGTRRGNEQFF
v_gene: TRBV4-1; d_gene: -; abundance: -; j_gene: TRBJ2-1; CDR3nt: TGCGCCAGCAGCCTTCAGGATCCCCTCTACAATGAGCAGTTCTTC; CDR3aa: CASSLQDPLYNEQFF
v_gene: TRBV4-1; d_gene: TRBD2; abundance: -; j_gene: TRBJ2-1; CDR3nt: TGCGCCAGCAGCCAACCTAGCGGGAGCTCCTACAATGAGCAGTTCTTC; CDR3aa: CASSQPSGSSYNEQFF
v_gene: TRBV4-1; d_gene: -; abundance: -; j_gene: TRBJ1-4; CDR3nt: TGCGCCAGCAGCCAGGGAGCCGGGGGGAATGAAAAACTGTTTTTT; CDR3aa: CASSQGAGGNEKLFF
v_gene: TRBV6-5; d_gene: -; abundance: -; j_gene: TRBJ1-3; CDR3nt: TGTGCCAGCAGTTCGCGTCTTGGAAACACCATATATTTT; CDR3aa: CASSSRLGNTIYF
v_gene: TRBV7-8; d_gene: TRBD1; abundance: -; j_gene: TRBJ2-6; CDR3nt: TGTGCCAGCAGCTTACGTGGACAGGGGGCAACCTCTGGGGCCAACGTCCTGACTTTC; CDR3aa: CASSLRGQGATSGANVLTF
v_gene: TRBV5-8; d_gene: TRBD1; abundance: -; j_gene: TRBJ2-2; CDR3nt: TGTGCCAGCAGCCCGGGACAGTTACGGTTCACCGGGGAGCTGTTTTTT; CDR3aa: CASSPGQLRFTGELFF
v_gene: TRBV5-6; d_gene: TRBD1; abundance: -; j_gene: TRBJ1-1; CDR3nt: TGTGCCAGCAGCTTGGAGACCGGGACAGGGAGGACTGAAGCTTTCTTT; CDR3aa: CASSLETGTGRTEAFF
v_gene: TRBV4-2; d_gene: TRBD1; abundance: many; j_gene: TRBJ1-1; CDR3nt: TGTGCCAGCAGCCAAGTGAGGACAGGGGAGAACACTGAAGCTTTCTTT; CDR3aa: CASSQVRTGENTEAFF
v_gene: TRBV6-6; d_gene: TRBD1; abundance: -; j_gene: TRBJ1-2; CDR3nt: TGTGCCAGCAGTCCCCAGACAGGGGGCACGCGCGGCTACACCTTC; CDR3aa: CASSPQTGGTRGYTF
v_gene: TRBV25-1; d_gene: TRBD1; abundance: few; j_gene: TRBJ2-7; CDR3nt: TGTGCCAGCAGTGAACGGACAGGGCTTGGCTACGAGCAGTACTTC; CDR3aa: CASSERTGLGYEQYF
v_gene: TRBV4-3; d_gene: TRBD1; abundance: -; j_gene: TRBJ1-2; CDR3nt: TGCGCCAGCAGCCAGCAAGGGACAGGGGGAAACTATGGCTACACCTTC; CDR3aa: CASSQQGTGGNYGYTF
v_gene: TRBV7-2; d_gene: -; abundance: few; j_gene: TRBJ2-7; CDR3nt: TGTGCCAGCAGCTCCACCCTGGGGGGCGAGCAGTACTTC; CDR3aa: CASSSTLGGEQYF
v_gene: TRBV2; d_gene: TRBD2; abundance: -; j_gene: TRBJ2-1; CDR3nt: TGTGCCAGCAGCGCGCCCTCGGGGGGGGGTTACAATGAGCAGTTCTTC; CDR3aa: CASSAPSGGGYNEQFF
v_gene: TRBV2; d_gene: TRBD1; abundance: -; j_gene: TRBJ1-5; CDR3nt: TGTGCCAGCAGCACGGACAGGGGGGGTCAGCCCCAGCATTTT; CDR3aa: CASSTDRGGQPQHF
v_gene: TRBV18; d_gene: -; abundance: -; j_gene: TRBJ1-3; CDR3nt: TGTGCCAGCTCATTAGGACAGAACTCTGGAAACACCATATATTTT; CDR3aa: CASSLGQNSGNTIYF
v_gene: TRBV6-5; d_gene: -; abundance: once; j_gene: TRBJ1-4; CDR3nt: TGTGCCAGCAGGCCCTCCTTAGCAACTAATGAAAAACTGTTTTTT; CDR3aa: CASRPSLATNEKLFF
v_gene: TRBV7-2; d_gene: TRBD1; abundance: -; j_gene: TRBJ1-5; CDR3nt: TGTGCCAGCAGCTTAGGGACAGGGTACAGTCAGCCCCAGCATTTT; CDR3aa: CASSLGTGYSQPQHF
v_gene: TRBV7-3; d_gene: TRBD2; abundance: -; j_gene: TRBJ2-3; CDR3nt: TGTGCCAGCAGCCTCAGACTAGCGGGAGATACGCAGTATTTT; CDR3aa: CASSLRLAGDTQYF
v_gene: TRBV13; d_gene: -; abundance: -; j_gene: TRBJ2-5; CDR3nt: TGTGCCAGCAGCTTGAGGGAGACCCAGTACTTC; CDR3aa: CASSLRETQYF
v_gene: TRBV27; d_gene: -; abundance: once; j_gene: TRBJ2-1; CDR3nt: TGTGCCAGCAGTTTAGTTCCTAGCGCCCCCAATGAGCAGTTCTTC; CDR3aa: CASSLVPSAPNEQFF
v_gene: TRBV5-1; d_gene: -; abundance: -; j_gene: TRBJ2-7; CDR3nt: TGCGCCAGCAGCTTGGGGGCTCGGACTGATTCCTACGAGCAGTACTTC; CDR3aa: CASSLGARTDSYEQYF
v_gene: TRBV6-5; d_gene: -; abundance: -; j_gene: TRBJ2-7; CDR3nt: TGTGCCAGCAGTTACTCGACTGAAGGCCTCTACGAGCAGTACTTC; CDR3aa: CASSYSTEGLYEQYF
v_gene: TRBV2; d_gene: -; abundance: -; j_gene: TRBJ2-7; CDR3nt: TGTGCCAGCAGTGTGGAGGGGGCGTTAACGGACGCCACCTACGAGCAGTACTTC; CDR3aa: CASSVEGALTDATYEQYF
v_gene: TRBV6-5; d_gene: TRBD1; abundance: -; j_gene: TRBJ1-2; CDR3nt: TGTGCCAGCAGTTCCGTACAGGGGGCGGTGGGCTACACCTTC; CDR3aa: CASSSVQGAVGYTF
v_gene: TRBV28; d_gene: -; abundance: -; j_gene: TRBJ1-3; CDR3nt: TGTGCCAGCAGTTTCGGGGGGGCATCTGGAAACACCATATATTTT; CDR3aa: CASSFGGASGNTIYF
v_gene: TRBV5-4; d_gene: -; abundance: few; j_gene: TRBJ1-5; CDR3nt: TGTGCCAGCAGCTTGGCCGGGGTTTCTAATCAGCCCCAGCATTTT; CDR3aa: CASSLAGVSNQPQHF
v_gene: TRBV9; d_gene: TRBD2; abundance: -; j_gene: TRBJ2-7; CDR3nt: TGTGCCAGCAACCCGGGAGGCGGGGACGAGCAGTACTTC; CDR3aa: CASNPGGGDEQYF
v_gene: TRBV7-9; d_gene: TRBD2; abundance: -; j_gene: TRBJ2-4; CDR3nt: TGTTCCAGCAGCTTAGCGGCTAGCGGCCTCGGCTTC; CDR3aa: CSSSLAASGLGF
v_gene: TRBV5-6; d_gene: -; abundance: -; j_gene: TRBJ2-5; CDR3nt: TGTGCCAGCAGCTCATTTGACTTGGTGCGGACCCAGTACTTC; CDR3aa: CASSSFDLVRTQYF
v_gene: TRBV19; d_gene: -; abundance: once; j_gene: TRBJ2-5; CDR3nt: TGTGCCAGTAGTATAGGAACAGCCTTCCAAGAGACCCAGTACTTC; CDR3aa: CASSIGTAFQETQYF
v_gene: TRBV7-8; d_gene: -; abundance: -; j_gene: TRBJ2-4; CDR3nt: TGTGCCAGCAGCCCCCTAGCCAAAAACATTCAGTACTTC; CDR3aa: CASSPLAKNIQYF
v_gene: TRBV7-2; d_gene: -; abundance: once; j_gene: TRBJ1-5; CDR3nt: TGTGCCAGCAGCTCTCAGGGGCGGCAGCCCCAGCATTTT; CDR3aa: CASSSQGRQPQHF
v_gene: TRBV5-1; d_gene: -; abundance: -; j_gene: TRBJ1-1; CDR3nt: TGCGCCAGCAGCTTGGCCCGGGGGGGGTTGACTGAAGCTTTCTTT; CDR3aa: CASSLARGGLTEAFF
v_gene: TRBV18; d_gene: TRBD2; abundance: -; j_gene: TRBJ2-7; CDR3nt: TGTGCCAGCTCACCGCCCGGGACTAGCGGTTACGAGCAGTACTTC; CDR3aa: CASSPPGTSGYEQYF
v_gene: TRBV7-2; d_gene: TRBD1; abundance: -; j_gene: TRBJ1-4; CDR3nt: TGTGCCAGCAGCTTAGCGGGGACAGGCGGTGAAAAACTGTTTTTT; CDR3aa: CASSLAGTGGEKLFF
v_gene: TRBV27; d_gene: -; abundance: -; j_gene: TRBJ2-1; CDR3nt: TGTGCCAGCAGTTGGGGGGGCGCCTACAATGAGCAGTTCTTC; CDR3aa: CASSWGGAYNEQFF
v_gene: TRBV30; d_gene: -; abundance: -; j_gene: TRBJ2-2; CDR3nt: TGTGCCTCCGACCGGGTGCTCACCGGGGAGCTGTTTTTT; CDR3aa: CASDRVLTGELFF
v_gene: TRBV19; d_gene: -; abundance: -; j_gene: TRBJ2-1; CDR3nt: TGTGCCACCGGGGGTCCCTACAATGAGCAGTTCTTC; CDR3aa: CATGGPYNEQFF
v_gene: TRBV5-8; d_gene: TRBD1; abundance: -; j_gene: TRBJ2-7; CDR3nt: TGTGCCAGCAGCTTTTTACAGGGGGCGAGGTACGAGCAGTACTTC; CDR3aa: CASSFLQGARYEQYF
v_gene: TRBV7-2; d_gene: TRBD1; abundance: -; j_gene: TRBJ2-7; CDR3nt: TGTGCCAGCAACCGGGACAGCAGGACCTACGAGCAGTACTTC; CDR3aa: CASNRDSRTYEQYF
v_gene: TRBV5-5; d_gene: -; abundance: once; j_gene: TRBJ2-3; CDR3nt: TGTGCCAGCAGCTTCCGGGACATAGATACGCAGTATTTT; CDR3aa: CASSFRDIDTQYF
v_gene: TRBV19; d_gene: TRBD2; abundance: -; j_gene: TRBJ2-1; CDR3nt: TGTGCCAATCTTGCCTATCCGGGGCTAGCGGGAGGGCTGGTTATTGATGAGCAGTTCTTC; CDR3aa: CANLAYPGLAGGLVIDEQFF